Given below is one T cell receptor beta chain in context. No antigen is known for it. The V end lost 6 bases, the J end lost 0 bases, and 9 bases lay between the germline ends. Germline CDR1 reads MRHNA; CDR2 reads SNTAGT. This CDR3 contains 15 residues. This sample is drawn from a study of shared clonotypes between healthy human individuals. Generated by immunoSEQ multiplex PCR, the TCRdb table keeps only in-frame clones and is missing some. The data contain fewer than 1.6 million clones, approximately 98.5% of them singletons. Study results and limitations: Expectations were that clonotype sharing among donors would be affected by sequencing depth.

The source material was naive CD4+ T cells sorted from blood. Sample subset: CD45RA+ positively selected. The receptor comes from a man aged 25 to 40 in good health. The chain recombines TRBV6-4 with TRBJ2-6; the D is unclear. The CDR3 sequence is CASSDASSGANVLTF. CDR3 DNA: TGTGCCAGCAGCGACGCCTCCTCTGGGGCCAACGTCCTGACTTTC.